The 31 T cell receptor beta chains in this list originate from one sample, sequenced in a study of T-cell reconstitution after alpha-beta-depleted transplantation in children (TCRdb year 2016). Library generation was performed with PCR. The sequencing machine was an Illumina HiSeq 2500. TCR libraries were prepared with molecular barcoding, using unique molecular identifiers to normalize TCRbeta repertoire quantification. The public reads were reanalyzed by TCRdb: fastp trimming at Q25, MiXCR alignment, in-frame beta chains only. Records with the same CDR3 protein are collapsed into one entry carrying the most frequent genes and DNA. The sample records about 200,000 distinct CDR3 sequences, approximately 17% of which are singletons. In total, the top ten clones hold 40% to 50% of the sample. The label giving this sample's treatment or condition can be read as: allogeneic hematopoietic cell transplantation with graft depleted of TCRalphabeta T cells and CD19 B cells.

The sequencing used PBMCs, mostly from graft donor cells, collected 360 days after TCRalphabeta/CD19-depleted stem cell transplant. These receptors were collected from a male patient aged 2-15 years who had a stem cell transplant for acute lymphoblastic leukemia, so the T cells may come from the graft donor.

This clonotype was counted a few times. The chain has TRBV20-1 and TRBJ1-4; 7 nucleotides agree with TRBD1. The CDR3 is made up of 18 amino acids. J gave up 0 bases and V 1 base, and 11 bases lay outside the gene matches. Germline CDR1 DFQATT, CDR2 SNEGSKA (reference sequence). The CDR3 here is CSARAASQGEATNEKLFF. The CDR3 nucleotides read TGCAGTGCTAGAGCCGCCTCTCAGGGGGAGGCAACTAATGAAAAACTGTTTTTT.

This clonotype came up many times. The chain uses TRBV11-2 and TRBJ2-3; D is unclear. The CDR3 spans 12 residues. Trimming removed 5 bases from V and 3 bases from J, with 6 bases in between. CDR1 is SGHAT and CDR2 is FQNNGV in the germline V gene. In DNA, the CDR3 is TGTGCCAGCAGCCATAATACAGATACGCAGTATTTT. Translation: CASSHNTDTQYF.

The CDR3 loop is CASSGAHFNEQFF. In DNA, the CDR3 is TGTGCCAGCAGCGGGGCCCATTTCAATGAGCAGTTCTTC. The J gene is TRBJ2-1, the V gene TRBV12-3 or TRBV12-4; D possibly uses TRBD1 or TRBD2 (5 bases each). The CDR3 extends over 13 amino acids. V was cut by 6 bases and J by 6 bases, with 12 bases left in between.

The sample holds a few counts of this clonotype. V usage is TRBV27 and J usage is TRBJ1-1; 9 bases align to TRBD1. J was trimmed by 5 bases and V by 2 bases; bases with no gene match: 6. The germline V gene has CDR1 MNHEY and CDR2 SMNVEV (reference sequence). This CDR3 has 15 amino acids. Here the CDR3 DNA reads TGTGCCAGCAGTTTAAGTACAGGGGGCATGACTGAAGCTTTCTTT. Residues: CASSLSTGGMTEAFF.

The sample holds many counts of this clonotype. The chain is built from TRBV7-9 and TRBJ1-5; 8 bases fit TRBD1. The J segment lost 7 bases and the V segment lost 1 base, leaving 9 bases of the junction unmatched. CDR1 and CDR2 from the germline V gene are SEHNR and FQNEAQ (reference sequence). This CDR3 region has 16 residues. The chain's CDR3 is CASSLGAGGERQPQHF. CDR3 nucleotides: TGTGCCAGCAGCTTAGGGGCAGGGGGCGAGAGGCAGCCCCAGCATTTT.

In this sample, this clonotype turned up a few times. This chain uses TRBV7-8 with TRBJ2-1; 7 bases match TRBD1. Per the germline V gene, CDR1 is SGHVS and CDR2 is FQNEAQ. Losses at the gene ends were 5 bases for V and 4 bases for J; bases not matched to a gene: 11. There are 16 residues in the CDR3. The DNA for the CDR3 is TGTGCCAGCAGCCACCCTCTTAACAGGGGTTACAATGAGCAGTTCTTC. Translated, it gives CASSHPLNRGYNEQFF. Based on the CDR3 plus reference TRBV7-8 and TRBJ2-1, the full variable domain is GAGVSQSPRYKVAKRGQDVALRCDPISGHVSLFWYQQALGQGPEFLTYFQNEAQLDKSGLPSDRFFAERPEGSVSTLKIQRTQQEDSAVYLCASSHPLNRGYNEQFFGPGTRLTVL.

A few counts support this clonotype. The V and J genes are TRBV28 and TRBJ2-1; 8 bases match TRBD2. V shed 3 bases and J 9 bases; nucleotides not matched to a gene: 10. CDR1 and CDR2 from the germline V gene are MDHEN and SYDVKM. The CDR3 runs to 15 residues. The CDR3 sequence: CASSFPGGPASEQFF. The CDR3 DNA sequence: TGTGCCAGCAGTTTCCCGGGAGGGCCGGCTAGTGAGCAGTTCTTC.

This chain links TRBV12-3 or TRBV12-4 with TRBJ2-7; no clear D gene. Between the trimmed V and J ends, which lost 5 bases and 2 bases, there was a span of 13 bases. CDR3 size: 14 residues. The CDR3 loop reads CASSRRYLPYEQYF. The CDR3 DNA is TGTGCCAGCAGTCGGCGTTACTTACCCTACGAGCAGTACTTC.

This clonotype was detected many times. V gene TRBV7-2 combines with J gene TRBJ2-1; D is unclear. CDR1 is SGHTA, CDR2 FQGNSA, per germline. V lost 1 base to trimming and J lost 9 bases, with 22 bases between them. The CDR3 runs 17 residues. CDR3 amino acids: CASSLVRMGAYLAEQFF. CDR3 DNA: TGTGCCAGCAGCTTAGTGAGGATGGGCGCATACTTGGCTGAGCAGTTCTTC.

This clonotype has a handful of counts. The CDR3 region is CSVEGSGFYEQYF. The CDR3 region has the DNA TGCAGCGTTGAAGGTTCAGGTTTCTACGAGCAGTACTTC. The V and J genes are TRBV29-1 and TRBJ2-7, with D unresolved. The CDR3 length is 13 residues. V shed 1 base and J shed 3 bases, with 10 bases lying between them. Germline V gene lookup returns CDR1 SQVTM and CDR2 ANQGSEA.

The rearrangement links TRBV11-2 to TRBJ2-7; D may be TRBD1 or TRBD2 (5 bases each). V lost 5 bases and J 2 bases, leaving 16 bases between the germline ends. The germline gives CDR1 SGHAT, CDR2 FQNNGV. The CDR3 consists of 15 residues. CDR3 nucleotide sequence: TGTGCCAGCAGCCCCGAAGTCGGGGCCACCTACGAGCAGTACTTC. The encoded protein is CASSPEVGATYEQYF.

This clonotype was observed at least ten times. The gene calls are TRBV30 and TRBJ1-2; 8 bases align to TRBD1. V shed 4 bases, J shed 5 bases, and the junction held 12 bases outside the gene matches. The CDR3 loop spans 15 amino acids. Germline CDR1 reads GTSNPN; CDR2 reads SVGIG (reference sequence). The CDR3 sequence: CAWNRDRSPNYGYTF. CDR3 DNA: TGTGCCTGGAACCGGGACAGGTCCCCGAATTATGGCTACACCTTC.

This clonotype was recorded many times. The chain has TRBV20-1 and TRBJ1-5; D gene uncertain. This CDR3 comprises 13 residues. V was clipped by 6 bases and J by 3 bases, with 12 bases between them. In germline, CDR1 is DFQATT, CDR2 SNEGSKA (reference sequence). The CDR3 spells CSAPDVTNQPQHF. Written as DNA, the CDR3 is TGCAGTGCGCCGGACGTAACCAATCAGCCCCAGCATTTT.

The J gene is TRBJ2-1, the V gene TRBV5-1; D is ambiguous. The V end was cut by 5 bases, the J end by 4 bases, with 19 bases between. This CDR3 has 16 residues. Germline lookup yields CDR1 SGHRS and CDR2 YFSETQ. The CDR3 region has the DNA TGCGCCAGCAGTGAACAGACTGTTGCCATATACAATGAGCAGTTCTTC. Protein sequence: CASSEQTVAIYNEQFF. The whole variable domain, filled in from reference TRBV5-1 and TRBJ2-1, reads KAGVTQTPRYLIKTRGQQVTLSCSPISGHRSVSWYQQTPGQGLQFLFEYFSETQRNKGNFPGRFSGRQFSNSRSEMNVSTLELGDSALYLCASSEQTVAIYNEQFFGPGTRLTVL.

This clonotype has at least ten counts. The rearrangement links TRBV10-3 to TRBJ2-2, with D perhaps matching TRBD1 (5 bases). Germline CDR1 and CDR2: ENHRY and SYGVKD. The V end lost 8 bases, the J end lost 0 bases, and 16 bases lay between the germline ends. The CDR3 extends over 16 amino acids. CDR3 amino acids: CAIGNRAGSNTGELFF. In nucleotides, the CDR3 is TGTGCCATCGGGAACAGAGCAGGGTCGAACACCGGGGAGCTGTTTTTT.

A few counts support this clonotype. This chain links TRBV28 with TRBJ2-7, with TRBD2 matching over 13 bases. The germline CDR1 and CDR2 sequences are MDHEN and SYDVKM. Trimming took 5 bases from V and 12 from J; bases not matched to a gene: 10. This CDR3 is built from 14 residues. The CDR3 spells CASSPPGTSGMAYF. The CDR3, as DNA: TGTGCCAGCAGTCCCCCTGGGACTAGCGGGATGGCGTACTTC.

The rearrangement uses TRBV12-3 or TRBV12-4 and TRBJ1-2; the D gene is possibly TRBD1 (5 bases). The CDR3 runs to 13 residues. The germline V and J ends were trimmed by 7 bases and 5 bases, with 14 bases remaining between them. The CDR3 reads CASITGGLYGYTF. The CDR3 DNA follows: TGTGCCAGCATTACTGGGGGGTTATATGGCTACACCTTC.

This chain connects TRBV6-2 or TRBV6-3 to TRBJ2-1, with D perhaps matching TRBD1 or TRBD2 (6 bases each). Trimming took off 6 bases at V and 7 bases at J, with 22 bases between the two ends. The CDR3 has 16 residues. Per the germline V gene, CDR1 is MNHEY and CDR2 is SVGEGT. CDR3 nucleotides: TGTGCCAGCAGGGGAAGGGGGGAAACTGGTAGGAATGAGCAGTTCTTC. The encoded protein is CASRGRGETGRNEQFF.

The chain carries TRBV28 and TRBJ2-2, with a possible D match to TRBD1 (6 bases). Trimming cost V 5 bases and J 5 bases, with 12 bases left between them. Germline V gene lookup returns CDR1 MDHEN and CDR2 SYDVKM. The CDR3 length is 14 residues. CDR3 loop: CASSTHRVTGELFF. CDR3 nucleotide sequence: TGTGCCAGCAGTACCCACAGGGTGACCGGGGAGCTGTTTTTT.

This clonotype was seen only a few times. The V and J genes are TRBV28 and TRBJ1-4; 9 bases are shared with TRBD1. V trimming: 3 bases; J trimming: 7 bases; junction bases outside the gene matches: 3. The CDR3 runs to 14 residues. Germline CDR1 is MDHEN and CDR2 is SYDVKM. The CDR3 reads CASSFTGQGEKLFF. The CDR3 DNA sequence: TGTGCCAGCAGTTTTACGGGACAGGGTGAAAAACTGTTTTTT.

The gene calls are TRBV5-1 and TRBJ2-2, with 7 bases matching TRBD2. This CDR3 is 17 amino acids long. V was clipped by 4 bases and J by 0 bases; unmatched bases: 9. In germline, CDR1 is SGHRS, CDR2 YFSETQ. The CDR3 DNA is TGCGCCAGCAGCGGACGGGGACTACCGACGAACACCGGGGAGCTGTTTTTT. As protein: CASSGRGLPTNTGELFF.

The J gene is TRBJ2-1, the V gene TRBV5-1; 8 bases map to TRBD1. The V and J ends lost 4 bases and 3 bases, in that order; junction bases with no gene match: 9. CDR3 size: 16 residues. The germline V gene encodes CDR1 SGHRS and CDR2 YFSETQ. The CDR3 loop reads CASSQADRGRYNEQFF. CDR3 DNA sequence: TGCGCCAGCAGCCAGGCCGACAGGGGCCGCTACAATGAGCAGTTCTTC.

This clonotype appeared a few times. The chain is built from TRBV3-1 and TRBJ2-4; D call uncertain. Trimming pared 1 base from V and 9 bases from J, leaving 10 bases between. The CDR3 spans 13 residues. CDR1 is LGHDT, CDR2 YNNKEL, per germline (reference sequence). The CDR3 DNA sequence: TGTGCCAGCAGCCAAGCCCCGGTGGGCATTCAGTACTTC. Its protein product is CASSQAPVGIQYF.

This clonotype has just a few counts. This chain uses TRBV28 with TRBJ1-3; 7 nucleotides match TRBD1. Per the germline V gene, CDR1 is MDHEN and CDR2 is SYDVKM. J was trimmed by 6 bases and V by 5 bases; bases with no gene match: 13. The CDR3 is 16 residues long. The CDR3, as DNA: TGTGCCAGCAGTCTAGGGACAGAAGCTTGGGAAAACACCATATATTTT. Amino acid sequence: CASSLGTEAWENTIYF. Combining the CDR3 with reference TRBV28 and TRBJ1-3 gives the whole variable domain DVKVTQSSRYLVKRTGEKVFLECVQDMDHENMFWYRQDPGLGLRLIYFSYDVKMKEKGDIPEGYSVSREKKERFSLILESASTNQTSMYLCASSLGTEAWENTIYFGEGSWLTVV.

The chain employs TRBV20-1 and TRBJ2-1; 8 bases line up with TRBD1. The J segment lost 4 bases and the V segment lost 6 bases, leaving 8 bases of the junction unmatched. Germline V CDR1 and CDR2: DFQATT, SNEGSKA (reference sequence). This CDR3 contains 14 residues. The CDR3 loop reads CSASGTGGYNEQFF. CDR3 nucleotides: TGCAGTGCCTCGGGAACAGGGGGTTACAATGAGCAGTTCTTC.

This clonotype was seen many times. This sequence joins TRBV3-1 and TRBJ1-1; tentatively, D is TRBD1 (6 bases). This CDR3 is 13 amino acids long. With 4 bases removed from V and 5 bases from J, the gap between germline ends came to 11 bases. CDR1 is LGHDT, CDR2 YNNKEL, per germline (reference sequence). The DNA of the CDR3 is TGTGCCAGCAGCCCTCCCAGGGGAACTGAAGCTTTCTTT. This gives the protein CASSPPRGTEAFF.

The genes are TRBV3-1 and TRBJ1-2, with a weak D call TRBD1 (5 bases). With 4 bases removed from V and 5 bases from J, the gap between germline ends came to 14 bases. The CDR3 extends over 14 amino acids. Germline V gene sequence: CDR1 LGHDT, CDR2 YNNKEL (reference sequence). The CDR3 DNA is TGTGCCAGCAGCCTAGGTGGGACGTGGTATGGCTACACCTTC. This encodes CASSLGGTWYGYTF.

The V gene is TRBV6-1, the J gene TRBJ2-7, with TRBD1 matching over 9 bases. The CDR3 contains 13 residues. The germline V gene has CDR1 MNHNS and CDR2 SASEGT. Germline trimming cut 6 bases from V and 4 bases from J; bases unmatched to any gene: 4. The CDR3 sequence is CASRGTGTYEQYF. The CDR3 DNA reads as TGTGCCAGCAGGGGGACAGGGACGTACGAGCAGTACTTC.

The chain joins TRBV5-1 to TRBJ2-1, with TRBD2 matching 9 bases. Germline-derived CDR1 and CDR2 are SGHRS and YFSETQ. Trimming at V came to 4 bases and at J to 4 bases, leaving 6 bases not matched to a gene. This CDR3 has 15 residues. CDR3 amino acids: CASSPSGVKYNEQFF. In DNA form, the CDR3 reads TGCGCCAGCAGCCCTAGCGGGGTCAAGTACAATGAGCAGTTCTTC.

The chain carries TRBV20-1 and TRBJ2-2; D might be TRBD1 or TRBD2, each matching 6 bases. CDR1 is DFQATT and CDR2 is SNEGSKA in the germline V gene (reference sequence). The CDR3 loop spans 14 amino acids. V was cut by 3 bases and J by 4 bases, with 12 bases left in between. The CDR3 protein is CSASMGGLTGELFF. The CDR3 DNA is TGCAGTGCTAGTATGGGGGGCCTCACCGGGGAGCTGTTTTTT.

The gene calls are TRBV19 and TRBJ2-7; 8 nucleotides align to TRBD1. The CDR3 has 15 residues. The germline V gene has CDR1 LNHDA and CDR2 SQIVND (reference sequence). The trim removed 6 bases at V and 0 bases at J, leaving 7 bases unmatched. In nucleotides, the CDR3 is TGTGCCAGTAGGGGACAGGACTTAAGCTCCTACGAGCAGTACTTC. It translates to CASRGQDLSSYEQYF.